The next 10 T cell receptor beta chains were all read from a single sample in a study of CD8+CD57+ T cells in acquired aplastic anemia. Genomic DNA, the template, was used for profiling of the TCR beta VDJ and CDR3. One entry per CDR3 protein, called by TCRdb with MiXCR from the reads. The table includes more than 150,000 distinct CDR3 sequences, roughly half detected once. Those patients picked for sequencing had displayed CD8+CD57+ cell expansion on flow cytometry. The sequenced sample consisted of sorted CD4+, CD8+, or CD8+CD57+ T cells (not recorded which) from PBMCs. The receptors stem from a human donor with aplastic anemia.

This clonotype was observed many times. The chain links TRBV19 to TRBJ1-5; 12 positions agree with TRBD1. V was clipped by 5 bases and J by 6 bases; unmatched bases: 5. This CDR3 comprises 15 residues. Germline V gene lookup returns CDR1 LNHDA and CDR2 SQIVND (reference sequence). In nucleotides, the CDR3 is TGTGCCAGTAGTCCGGGACAGGGGGCGCGTCAGCCCCAGCATTTT. As protein: CASSPGQGARQPQHF. Filled out from reference TRBV19 and TRBJ1-5, the complete variable domain reads DGGITQSPKYLFRKEGQNVTLSCEQNLNHDAMYWYRQDPGQGLRLIYYSQIVNDFQKGDIAEGYSVSREKKESFPLTVTSAQKNPTAFYLCASSPGQGARQPQHFGDGTRLSIL.

This clonotype appeared many times. This rearrangement joins TRBV6-2 or TRBV6-3 to TRBJ1-1, with unresolved D. Deletions cut 6 bases from V and 1 base from J, with 9 bases between. The CDR3 length is 13 residues. Germline values: CDR1 MNHEY, CDR2 SVGEGT. The DNA of the CDR3 is TGTGCCAGCAGCTTAACAGCGAACACTGAAGCTTTCTTT. It specifies CASSLTANTEAFF.

This clonotype was seen ten or more times. The rearrangement links TRBV11-2 to TRBJ2-2, with D possibly matching TRBD1 (5 bases). Germline loops: CDR1 SGHAT, CDR2 FQNNGV. The CDR3 spans 12 residues. V was clipped by 5 bases and J by 7 bases, with 8 bases between them. CDR3 protein: CASSIDSGELFF. The CDR3 DNA follows: TGTGCCAGCAGCATCGACAGCGGGGAGCTGTTTTTT. The whole variable domain, filled in from reference TRBV11-2 and TRBJ2-2, reads EAGVAQSPRYKIIEKRQSVAFWCNPISGHATLYWYQQILGQGPKLLIQFQNNGVVDDSQLPKDRFSAERLKGVDSTLKIQPAKLEDSAVYLCASSIDSGELFFGEGSRLTVL.

The chain uses TRBV19 and TRBJ1-5; the match to TRBD1 covers 8 bases. The CDR3 sequence is 16 residues long. Germline CDR1 LNHDA, CDR2 SQIVND (reference sequence). V lost 4 bases to trimming and J lost 3 bases; unmatched junction nucleotides: 8. The CDR3 DNA is TGTGCCAGTAGTAACTACGGACAGGGAGACAATCAGCCCCAGCATTTT. Protein sequence: CASSNYGQGDNQPQHF.

V and J are TRBV29-1 and TRBJ2-1, with a possible D match to TRBD2 (6 bases). This CDR3 region has 14 residues. Germline CDR1 SQVTM, CDR2 ANQGSEA. Trimming cost V 4 bases and J 2 bases, with 12 bases left between them. The CDR3 protein is CSVGPQRAYNEQFF. The DNA of the CDR3 is TGCAGCGTTGGGCCCCAGCGGGCCTACAATGAGCAGTTCTTC.

This clonotype has only one observation. This rearrangement joins TRBV7-2 to TRBJ1-2; 7 bases match TRBD1. Unmatched junction bases numbered 12, after V lost 4 bases and J lost 1 base. Per the germline V gene, CDR1 is SGHTA and CDR2 is FQGNSA. This CDR3 region has 17 residues. CDR3 nucleotides: TGTGCCAGCAGCTCCAGGACAGGTTTGGCGGTTAACTATGGCTACACCTTC. Amino acid sequence: CASSSRTGLAVNYGYTF.

Of note for this clonotype: One end of the junction is discordant with germline, which a read error may explain. The chain combines TRBV7-6 with TRBJ2-7; D unresolved. The germline V gene encodes CDR1 SGHVS and CDR2 FNYEAQ. The CDR3 extends over 11 amino acids. As DNA, the CDR3 is TGTACCAGCAGGTCGTCGGGCGAGCAGTACTTC. This encodes CTSRSSGEQYF.

This clonotype was counted ten times or more. The rearrangement joins TRBV12-3 or TRBV12-4 to TRBJ1-1, with a weak D call TRBD1 (6 bases). V was clipped by 7 bases and J by 1 base, with 13 bases between them. CDR3 length: 14 residues. The CDR3 region is CASTLGGANTEAFF. DNA of the CDR3: TGTGCCAGCACCCTAGGGGGGGCGAACACTGAAGCTTTCTTT.

This clonotype was counted many times. The J gene is TRBJ1-6, the V gene TRBV2; 9 bases agree with TRBD1. Germline lookup yields CDR1 SNHLY and CDR2 FYNNEI. J lost 7 bases, V lost 7 bases, and 5 bases had no gene match. The CDR3 runs 14 residues. CDR3: CASKGTGPNSPLHF. DNA of the CDR3: TGTGCCAGCAAGGGGACAGGGCCGAATTCACCCCTCCACTTT.

This clonotype was counted ten times or more. V gene TRBV12-3 or TRBV12-4 combines with J gene TRBJ2-7; 8 bases fit TRBD1. V shed 2 bases and J 3 bases; nucleotides not matched to a gene: 3. This CDR3 has 14 residues. CDR3 nucleotide sequence: TGTGCCAGCAGTTTACGACAGGGGCGCTACGAGCAGTACTTC. Its protein product is CASSLRQGRYEQYF.